This T cell receptor beta chain originates from a study of cytomegalovirus exposure and HLA in healthy donors (dated 2017 in TCRdb). Looking at the study overall: In an earlier analysis of 587 of the donors, approximately 260 Gb of sequence data and approximately 120 million unique TCR beta sequences from roughly 180 million T cells were reported. An early release that covered some 640 HLA-typed donors contained around 300 gigabases of sequencing data and about 93 million unique TCR sequences. The genetic ancestry cluster associated with self-reported Caucasian donors included around four fifths of the 300 to 450 genotyped donors. The study aimed to test whether cataloging public T cell receptors could reveal signatures of past pathogen exposure. Using immunosequencing, the study profiled T cell repertoires from approximately 700 subjects and related those repertoires to cytomegalovirus serostatus. A separate validation cohort of over 95 different subjects was used in addition to the approximately 640-subject first cohort. To predict cytomegalovirus infection status, the study brought together high-throughput TCR immunosequencing, statistical association of individual TCRs with disease status, and machine learning. In a later analysis, previously published TCR beta repertoires from several hundred donors were re-analyzed and high-resolution HLA genotyping was added so that TCR occurrence patterns could be studied. The later analysis used no new phenotypic data to find candidate immune exposures, relying instead on TCR beta sequences and their occurrence across donors. An earlier analysis of more than 450 of the donors used high-throughput TCR beta sequencing to judge whether each TCR beta V gene segment behaved as functional or pseudogenic. Alongside the repertoire data, information on donor age, sex, ethnicity and CMV serostatus was compiled. In a later genetic analysis, genome-wide SNP genotypes for about 65% of the roughly 670 donors were used, and that subset was treated as a discovery cohort. All discovery cohort repertoires had been generated using a single sequencing platform. Both class I and class II loci were covered by HLA typing, at four-digit resolution. Typing coverage varied by locus: roughly 620-640 donors for A, B, C, DRB1 and DQB1; under 550 for DQA1; approximately 570 for DPA1; 450 to 480 for DPB1. Because of strong linkage in the cohort, five DR-DQ haplotypes were treated as single units for association and clustering. On average, around 240,000 unique TCR beta nucleotide sequences were sequenced per donor among about 400 genotyped donors of the cohort, with roughly 19% of those sequences being non-productive. Study-wide findings and limitations: Broadly in line with IMGT annotations, most TCR beta V segments showed up in productive rearrangements about 87% or about 30% of the time in an earlier analysis of several hundred of the donors. Correlated functional status among segregating V segments might reflect linkage disequilibrium, but an unknown experimental factor could not be ruled out. A later analysis found that most CMV-associated TCR beta chains appeared HLA-restricted, with HLA associations seemingly driven largely by CMV exposure. Three of the identified cytomegalovirus-associated TCR beta chains were confirmed in vitro to be specific for cytomegalovirus antigens. The presence/absence analyses assumed that sequencing depth was roughly uniform across donors, and that assumption may not be true. The only immune exposure information available for the cohort was CMV serostatus. When HLA alleles, especially DR and DQ, strongly co-occurred, attributing TCR associations to individual alleles was difficult. A later analysis found that TCR association rates varied across HLA loci, with DRB1 alleles showing the most associated TCRs and HLA-C alleles the fewest. HLA typing was unavailable for some donors at each locus, so association tests used only the typed subset. In a later analysis, 15,000 to 20,000 TCR beta sequences were associated with specific HLA alleles at a false discovery rate of 0.05. A later analysis found that HLA-associated TCR beta chains were more clonally expanded and had lower generation probabilities than equally common non-associated chains. The authors suggested that the approach could potentially be generalized to other disease states and immunological phenotypes. Cytomegalovirus status was reported to be diagnosed by the classifier with high specificity and sensitivity in both the original and validation cohorts. Because the 87-base-pair reads could not distinguish some IMGT-functional V segments, including TRBV6-2 and TRBV6-3, those segments were excluded. A later genetic analysis associated a missense DCLRE1C variant with V-gene and J-gene trimming of TCR beta chains, and an independent cohort replicated the association. Compared with the approximately 700-donor mean, donors in an Asian-associated ancestry cluster had fewer N-insertions in productive TCRs, according to a later genetic analysis. A cluster of highly shared sequence variants was judged likely to represent a technical artifact of the sequencing pipeline. The study listed 164 TCR beta chains as associated with cytomegalovirus. A later analysis reported that several top co-occurrence clusters appeared linked to parvovirus B19, influenza, CMV and Epstein-Barr virus. A further reported finding was that TCR beta sequences accurately predicted the HLA-A and HLA-B alleles for most subjects in the first cohort. About 17 rarely observed V segments, including chromosome 9 orphons, were excluded from the earlier analysis of just under 600 of the donors because counts were too low. This cohort had only TCR beta chains sequenced, and the lack of alpha or paired-chain data limited which features could be detected. Most TCR sequences were seen in very few donors, while some public TCRs were found in many individuals.

As encoded in the germline V gene (reference sequence), CDR1 is SEHNR while CDR2 is FQNEAQ. Cut back by 1 base and 2 bases, the V and J ends lie 12 bases apart. There are 16 amino acids in the CDR3, from cysteine to phenylalanine inclusive. Of all the DNA, just the CDR3 is kept, 48 bases in frame from base 1. Receptors were amplified or captured by the immunoSEQ multiplex PCR assay. For the multiplex PCR, a mixture combining 60 forward primers for TCR Vbeta segments and 13 reverse primers for TCR Jbeta segments was used. Amplification of the CDR3 region of rearranged TCR beta genes was performed with a multiplex PCR assay on genomic DNA. On the Illumina HiSeq System, the amplified TCR beta libraries were sequenced as 87-base-pair reads. The source study handled its data this way. In a later analysis, around 80 million unique TCR beta chains were counted across the 650 to 700 repertoires, and about 9.9 million of these chains were shared by at least two donors. Raw reads were error-corrected and collapsed into unique sequences with a nearest-neighbor algorithm that merged closely related sequences to remove PCR and sequencing errors. To assign V, D and J gene segments, CDR3 sequences were aligned to IMGT reference sequences. Each retained sequence needed at least a six-nucleotide match to both a V gene segment and a J gene segment. Rearrangements were called productive when the CDR3 lacked stop codons and stayed in frame with V and J; all others were non-productive. CDR3 was defined according to IMGT convention as the region running from the second conserved V-encoded cysteine to the conserved J-encoded phenylalanine. The earlier analysis of about 530 of the donors excluded any sequence lacking an unambiguous match to a single V gene segment. An earlier analysis of several hundred of the donors called V segments functional above 56.7% productive rearrangements and segregating when the between-donor standard deviation exceeded 5%. To diagnose cytomegalovirus status from the catalog of TCR beta chain sequences, a statistical classification framework was built. A later analysis assigned V and J genes by comparing TCR nucleotide sequences with IMGT/GENE-DB human TR gene sequences. Using the TCRdist pipeline, a later analysis assigned CDR3 sequences along with most-parsimonious VDJ recombination scenarios. In a later analysis, each TCR beta chain was defined by its CDR3 amino acid sequence together with its V-gene family, and reads without a unique V-gene family were excluded. A later analysis removed several hundred highly shared, low-generation-probability nucleotide sequences to deal with suspected cross-contamination and a sequencing artifact. In a later analysis, a clonal expansion index for each public chain was calculated from normalized within-repertoire ranks of inferred template counts. A later analysis computed generation probabilities with a VDJ recombination model fitted to out-of-frame rearrangements, and checked the results against IGoR. Hypergeometric tests were used in a later analysis to score TCR-TCR, TCR-HLA and TCR-CMV co-occurrence, with a repertoire-size bias correction applied to the TCR pairs. In a later analysis, false discovery rates were estimated by permuting HLA or CMV assignments 20 times. A later analysis grouped co-occurring TCRs with DBSCAN, adding TCRdist sequence similarity when clustering within HLA-allele-positive subsets. Co-occurrence clustering excluded repertoires with fewer than 30,000 or more than 120,000 public chains, plus five with anomalous nucleotide sharing. TCRdb took over this immuneACCESS table, retaining in-frame rearrangements with V and J assigned. Such tables are incomplete; in checked studies, under half of the missing clones stem from an unresolved V gene, and the remainder is unexplained. The V and J calls and clone size are taken from that table; D and trimming were inferred from the DNA. In this sample the table shows 160,000 or so clones, approximately 81% of which occur a single time. Jointly, the top ten make up more than 2.5% of the sample.

Worth noting for this clone: Its antigen is still unknown. It has no much larger one-base neighbor in the sample; base qualities were not kept.

In total, 666 healthy bone marrow donors made up the cohort. All cohort members were sampled while nominally healthy, although unrecorded immune exposures were likely present. The donor was CMV seronegative and belonged to the group of 350 to 400 seronegative cohort members. Each donor provided a peripheral blood sample, and peripheral blood mononuclear cells were used for TCR beta sequencing. The Qiagen DNeasy Blood Extraction Kit was used to extract genomic DNA from the blood cell samples. In this chain, TRBV7-9 is recombined with TRBJ1-3; 6 matching bases give a weak D call of TRBD1. Sequenced material: PBMCs. The TCR sequence derives from a female donor in good health and CMV-seronegative. The CDR3 reads as follows: CASSLVAGTPGNTIYF. The sequenced DNA is TGTGCCAGCAGCTTAGTCGCAGGGACACCTGGAAACACCATATATTTT. The reference TRBV7-9 and TRBJ1-3 proteins fill in what lies around the CDR3, so the full variable domain reads DTGVSQNPRHKITKRGQNVTFRCDPISEHNRLYWYRQTLGQGPEFLTYFQNEAQLEKSRLLSDRFSAERPKGSFSTLEIQRTEQGDSAMYLCASSLVAGTPGNTIYFGEGSWLTVV.